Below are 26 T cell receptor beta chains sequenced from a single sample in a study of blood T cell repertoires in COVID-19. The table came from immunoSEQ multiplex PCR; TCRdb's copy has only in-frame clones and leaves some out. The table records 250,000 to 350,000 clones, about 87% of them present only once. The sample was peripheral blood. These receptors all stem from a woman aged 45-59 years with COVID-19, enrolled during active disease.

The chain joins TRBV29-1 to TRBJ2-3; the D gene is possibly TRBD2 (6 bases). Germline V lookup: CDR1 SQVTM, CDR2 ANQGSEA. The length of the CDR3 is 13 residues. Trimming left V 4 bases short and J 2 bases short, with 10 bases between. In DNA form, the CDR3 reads TGCAGCGTTGTCGGGGGATCCACAGATACGCAGTATTTT. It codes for CSVVGGSTDTQYF.

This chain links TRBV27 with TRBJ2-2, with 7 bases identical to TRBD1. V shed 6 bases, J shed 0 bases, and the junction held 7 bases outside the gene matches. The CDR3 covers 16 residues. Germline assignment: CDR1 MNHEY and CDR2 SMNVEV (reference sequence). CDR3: CASRHADRANTGELFF. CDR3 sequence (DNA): TGTGCCAGCAGGCACGCCGACAGGGCGAACACCGGGGAGCTGTTTTTT.

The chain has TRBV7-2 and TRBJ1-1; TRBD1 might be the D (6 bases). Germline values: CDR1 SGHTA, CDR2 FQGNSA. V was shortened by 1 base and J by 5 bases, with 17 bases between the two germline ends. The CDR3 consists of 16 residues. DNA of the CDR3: TGTGCCAGCAGCTTAGGACGACAAGGGGGTGGGACTGAAGCTTTCTTT. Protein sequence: CASSLGRQGGGTEAFF.

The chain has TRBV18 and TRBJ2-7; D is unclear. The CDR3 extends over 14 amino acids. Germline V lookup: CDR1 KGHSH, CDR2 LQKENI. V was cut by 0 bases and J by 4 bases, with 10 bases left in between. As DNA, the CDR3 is TGTGCCAGCTCACCACCGGAACAGCCATACGAGCAGTACTTC. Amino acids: CASSPPEQPYEQYF.

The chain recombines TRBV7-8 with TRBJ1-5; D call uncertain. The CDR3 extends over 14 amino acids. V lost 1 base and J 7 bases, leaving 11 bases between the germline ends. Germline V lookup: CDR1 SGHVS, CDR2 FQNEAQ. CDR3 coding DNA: TGTGCCAGCAGCTTAGGGACTTACGGGCAGCCCCAGCATTTT. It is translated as CASSLGTYGQPQHF.

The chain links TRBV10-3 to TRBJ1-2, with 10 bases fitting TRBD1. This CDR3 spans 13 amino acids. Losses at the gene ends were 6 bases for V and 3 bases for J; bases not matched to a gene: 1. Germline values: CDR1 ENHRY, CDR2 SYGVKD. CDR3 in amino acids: CAISGQGDYGYTF. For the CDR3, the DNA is TGTGCCATCAGCGGACAGGGGGACTATGGCTACACCTTC.

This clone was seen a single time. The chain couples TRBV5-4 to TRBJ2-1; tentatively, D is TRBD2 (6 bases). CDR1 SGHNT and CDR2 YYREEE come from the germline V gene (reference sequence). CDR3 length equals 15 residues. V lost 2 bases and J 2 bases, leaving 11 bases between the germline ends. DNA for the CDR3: TGTGCCAGCAGCTTTTACGGGAGCCCCTACAATGAGCAGTTCTTC. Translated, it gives CASSFYGSPYNEQFF.

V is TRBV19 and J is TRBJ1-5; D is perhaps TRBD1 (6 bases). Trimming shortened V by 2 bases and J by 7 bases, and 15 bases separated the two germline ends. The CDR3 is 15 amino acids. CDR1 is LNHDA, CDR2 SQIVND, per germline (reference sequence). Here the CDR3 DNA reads TGTGCCAGTAGTATACTCCACCGACAGGAACAGCCCCAGCATTTT. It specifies CASSILHRQEQPQHF.

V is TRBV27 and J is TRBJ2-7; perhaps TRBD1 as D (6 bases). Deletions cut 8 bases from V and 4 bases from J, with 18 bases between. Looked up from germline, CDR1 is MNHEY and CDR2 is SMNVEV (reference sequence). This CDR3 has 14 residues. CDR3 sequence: CASWSDRTLYEQYF. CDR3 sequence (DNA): TGTGCCAGCTGGTCCGACAGGACGCTGTACGAGCAGTACTTC.

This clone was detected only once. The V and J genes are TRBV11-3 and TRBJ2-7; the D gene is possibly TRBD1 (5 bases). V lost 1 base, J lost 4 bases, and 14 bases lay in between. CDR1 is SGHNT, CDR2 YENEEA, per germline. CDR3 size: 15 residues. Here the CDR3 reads CASSLVPGIQYEQYF. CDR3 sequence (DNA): TGTGCCAGCAGCTTAGTTCCAGGGATCCAATACGAGCAGTACTTC.

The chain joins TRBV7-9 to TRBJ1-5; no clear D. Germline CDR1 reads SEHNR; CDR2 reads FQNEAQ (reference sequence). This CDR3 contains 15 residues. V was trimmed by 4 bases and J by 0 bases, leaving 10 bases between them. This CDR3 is CASSSSRNSNQPQHF. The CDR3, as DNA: TGTGCCAGCAGCTCCTCCAGAAATAGCAATCAGCCCCAGCATTTT. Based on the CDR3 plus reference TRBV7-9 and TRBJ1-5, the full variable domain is DTGVSQNPRHKITKRGQNVTFRCDPISEHNRLYWYRQTLGQGPEFLTYFQNEAQLEKSRLLSDRFSAERPKGSFSTLEIQRTEQGDSAMYLCASSSSRNSNQPQHFGDGTRLSIL.

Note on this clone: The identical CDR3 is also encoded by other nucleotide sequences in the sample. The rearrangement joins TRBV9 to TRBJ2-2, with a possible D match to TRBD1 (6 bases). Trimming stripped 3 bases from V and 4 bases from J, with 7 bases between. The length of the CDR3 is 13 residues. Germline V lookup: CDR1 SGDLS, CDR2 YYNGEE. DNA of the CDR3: TGTGCCAGCAGCGAAGGGGGCACCGGGGAGCTGTTTTTT. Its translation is CASSEGGTGELFF.

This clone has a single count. The chain's CDR3 is CVRSLGGSTDTQYF. CDR3 coding DNA: TGTGTCAGAAGCTTAGGCGGTAGCACAGATACGCAGTATTTT. The J gene is TRBJ2-3, the V gene TRBV7-5; the D call of TRBD2 is as the table states it, not checked on the DNA. TRBV7-5 is termed a pseudogene. The CDR3 totals 14 residues.

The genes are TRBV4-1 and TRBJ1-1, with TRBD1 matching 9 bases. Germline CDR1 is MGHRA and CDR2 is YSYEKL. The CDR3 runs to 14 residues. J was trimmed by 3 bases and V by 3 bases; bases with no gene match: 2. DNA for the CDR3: TGCGCCAGCAGCCAGACAGGGGGATACACTGAAGCTTTCTTT. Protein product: CASSQTGGYTEAFF.

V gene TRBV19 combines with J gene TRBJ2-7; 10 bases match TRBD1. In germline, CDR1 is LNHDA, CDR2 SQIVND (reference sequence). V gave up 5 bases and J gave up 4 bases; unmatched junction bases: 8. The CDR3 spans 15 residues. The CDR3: CASSSSGTGVYEQYF. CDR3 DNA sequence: TGTGCCAGTAGTTCCTCCGGGACAGGGGTTTACGAGCAGTACTTC.

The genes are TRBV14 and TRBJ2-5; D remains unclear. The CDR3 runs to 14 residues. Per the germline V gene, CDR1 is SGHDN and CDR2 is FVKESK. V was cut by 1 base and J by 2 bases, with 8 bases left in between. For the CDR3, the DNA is TGTGCCAGCAGCCAAGTGACATATCAAGAGACCCAGTACTTC. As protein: CASSQVTYQETQYF.

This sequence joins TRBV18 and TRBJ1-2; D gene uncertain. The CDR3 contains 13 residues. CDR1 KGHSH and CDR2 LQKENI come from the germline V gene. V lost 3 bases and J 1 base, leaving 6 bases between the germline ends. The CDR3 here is CASSPQVNYGYTF. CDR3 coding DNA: TGTGCCAGCTCACCGCAGGTTAACTATGGCTACACCTTC.

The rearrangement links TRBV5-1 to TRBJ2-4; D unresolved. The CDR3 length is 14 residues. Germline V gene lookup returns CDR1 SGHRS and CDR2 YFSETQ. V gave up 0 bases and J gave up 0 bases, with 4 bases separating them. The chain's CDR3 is CASSLAIAKNIQYF. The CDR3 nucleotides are TGCGCCAGCAGCTTGGCAATAGCCAAAAACATTCAGTACTTC. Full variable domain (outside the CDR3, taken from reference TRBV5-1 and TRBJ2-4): KAGVTQTPRYLIKTRGQQVTLSCSPISGHRSVSWYQQTPGQGLQFLFEYFSETQRNKGNFPGRFSGRQFSNSRSEMNVSTLELGDSALYLCASSLAIAKNIQYFGAGTRLSVL.

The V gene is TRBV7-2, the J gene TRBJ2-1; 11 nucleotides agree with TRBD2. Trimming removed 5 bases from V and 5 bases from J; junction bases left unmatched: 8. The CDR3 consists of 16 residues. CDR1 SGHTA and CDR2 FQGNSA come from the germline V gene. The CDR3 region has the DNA TGTGCCAGCAGCAGGACCGGGACTAGCGGCAACAATGAGCAGTTCTTC. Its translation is CASSRTGTSGNNEQFF.

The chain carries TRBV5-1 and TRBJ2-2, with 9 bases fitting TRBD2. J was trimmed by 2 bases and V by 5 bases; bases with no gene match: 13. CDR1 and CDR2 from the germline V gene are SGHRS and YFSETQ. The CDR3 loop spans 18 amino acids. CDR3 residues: CASSFYEVLAGNTGELFF. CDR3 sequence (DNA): TGCGCCAGCAGTTTCTATGAGGTGCTAGCGGGAAACACCGGGGAGCTGTTTTTT.

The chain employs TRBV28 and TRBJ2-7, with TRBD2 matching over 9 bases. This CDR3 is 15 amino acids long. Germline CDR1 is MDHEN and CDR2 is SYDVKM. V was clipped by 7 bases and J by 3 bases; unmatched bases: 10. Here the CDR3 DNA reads TGTGCCAGCACCGACCCTAGCGGGAAGATCTACGAGCAGTACTTC. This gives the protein CASTDPSGKIYEQYF.

The DNA for the CDR3 is TGTGCCAGCAGCCGGGGACAGCATCCCACAGATACGCAGTATTTT. Protein product: CASSRGQHPTDTQYF. The V call is TRBV7-3, the J call TRBJ2-3, with 7 bases identical to TRBD1. This CDR3 spans 15 amino acids. CDR1 and CDR2 (germline): SGHTA, FQGTGA. V shed 5 bases and J 2 bases; nucleotides not matched to a gene: 7.

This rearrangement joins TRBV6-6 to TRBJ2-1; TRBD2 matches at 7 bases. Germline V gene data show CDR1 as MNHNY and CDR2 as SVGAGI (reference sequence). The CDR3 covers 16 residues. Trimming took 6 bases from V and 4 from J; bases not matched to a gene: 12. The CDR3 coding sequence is TGTGCCAGCAGAAACGGCGCGGGAGAGGCTTACAATGAGCAGTTCTTC. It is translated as CASRNGAGEAYNEQFF.

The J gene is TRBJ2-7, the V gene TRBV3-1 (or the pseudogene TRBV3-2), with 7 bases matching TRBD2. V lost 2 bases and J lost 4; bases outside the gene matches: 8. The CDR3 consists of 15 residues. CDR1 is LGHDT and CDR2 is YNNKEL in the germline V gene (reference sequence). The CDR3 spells CASSQSWEGRYEQYF. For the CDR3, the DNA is TGTGCCAGCAGCCAAAGTTGGGAGGGCCGATACGAGCAGTACTTC.

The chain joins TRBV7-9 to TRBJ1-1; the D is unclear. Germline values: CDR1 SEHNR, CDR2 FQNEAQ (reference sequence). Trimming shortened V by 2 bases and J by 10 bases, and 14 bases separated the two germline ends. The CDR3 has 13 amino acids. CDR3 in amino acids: CASSLNQPRGAFF. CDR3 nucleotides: TGTGCCAGCAGCTTAAACCAGCCTAGAGGAGCTTTCTTT.

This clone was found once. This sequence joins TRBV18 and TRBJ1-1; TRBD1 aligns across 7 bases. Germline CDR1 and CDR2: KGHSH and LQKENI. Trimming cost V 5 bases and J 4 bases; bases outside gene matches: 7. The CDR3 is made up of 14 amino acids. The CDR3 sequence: CASSRGGSVTEAFF. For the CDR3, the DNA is TGTGCCAGCTCAAGAGGGGGCTCGGTCACTGAAGCTTTCTTT. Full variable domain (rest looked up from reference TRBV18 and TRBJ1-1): NAGVMQNPRHLVRRRGQEARLRCSPMKGHSHVYWYRQLPEEGLKFMVYLQKENIIDESGMPKERFSAEFPKEGPSILRIQQVVRGDSAAYFCASSRGGSVTEAFFGQGTRLTVV.